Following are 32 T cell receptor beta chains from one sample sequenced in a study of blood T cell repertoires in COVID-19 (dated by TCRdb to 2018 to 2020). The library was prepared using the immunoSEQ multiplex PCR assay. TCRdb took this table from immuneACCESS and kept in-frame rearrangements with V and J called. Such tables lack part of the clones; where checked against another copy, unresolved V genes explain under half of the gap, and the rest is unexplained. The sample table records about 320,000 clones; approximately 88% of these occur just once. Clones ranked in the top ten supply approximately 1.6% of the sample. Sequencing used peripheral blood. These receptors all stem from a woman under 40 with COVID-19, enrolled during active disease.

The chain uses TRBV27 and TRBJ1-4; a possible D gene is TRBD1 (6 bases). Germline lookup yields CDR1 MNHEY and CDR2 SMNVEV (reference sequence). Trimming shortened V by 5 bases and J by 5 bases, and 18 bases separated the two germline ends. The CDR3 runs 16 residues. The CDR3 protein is CASSPQWDTKNEKLFF. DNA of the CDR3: TGTGCCAGCAGTCCTCAATGGGACACCAAGAATGAAAAACTGTTTTTT.

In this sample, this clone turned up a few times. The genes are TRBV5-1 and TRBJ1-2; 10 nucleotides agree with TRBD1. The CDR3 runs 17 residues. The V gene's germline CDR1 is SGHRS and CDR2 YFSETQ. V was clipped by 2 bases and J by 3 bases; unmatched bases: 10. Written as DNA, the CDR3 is TGCGCCAGCAGCTTACGACAGGGGGCCTCTTCCGACTATGGCTACACCTTC. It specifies CASSLRQGASSDYGYTF.

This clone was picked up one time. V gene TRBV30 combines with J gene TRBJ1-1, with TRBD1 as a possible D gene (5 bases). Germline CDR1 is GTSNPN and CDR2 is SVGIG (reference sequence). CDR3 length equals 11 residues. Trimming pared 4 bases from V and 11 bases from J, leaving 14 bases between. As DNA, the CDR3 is TGTGCCTGGACCCAGGGTAAAGTGGCTTTCTTT. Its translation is CAWTQGKVAFF.

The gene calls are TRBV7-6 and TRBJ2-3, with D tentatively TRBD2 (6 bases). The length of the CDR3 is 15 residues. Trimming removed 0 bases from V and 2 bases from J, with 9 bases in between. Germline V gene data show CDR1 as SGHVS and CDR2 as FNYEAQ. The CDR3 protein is CASSLAGGFTDTQYF. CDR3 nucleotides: TGTGCCAGCAGCTTAGCGGGGGGATTCACAGATACGCAGTATTTT.

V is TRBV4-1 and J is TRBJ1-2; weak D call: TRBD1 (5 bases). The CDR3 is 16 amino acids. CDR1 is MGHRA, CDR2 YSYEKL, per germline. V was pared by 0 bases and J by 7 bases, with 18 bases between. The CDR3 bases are TGCGCCAGCAGCCAAGATCGGGGGAGGCGGCCCCGTGGCTACACCTTC. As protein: CASSQDRGRRPRGYTF.

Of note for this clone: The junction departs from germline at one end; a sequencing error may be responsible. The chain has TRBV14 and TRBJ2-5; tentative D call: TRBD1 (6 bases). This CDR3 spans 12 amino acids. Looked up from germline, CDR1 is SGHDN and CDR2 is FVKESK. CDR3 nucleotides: TGTGCCAGCAGTCCAACTGGACAGCCGGCCAACTTC. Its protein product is CASSPTGQPANF.

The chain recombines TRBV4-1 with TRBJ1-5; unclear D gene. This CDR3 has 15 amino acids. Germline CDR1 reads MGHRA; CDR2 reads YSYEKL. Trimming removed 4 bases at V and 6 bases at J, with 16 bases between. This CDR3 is CASSRSQAPRQPQHF. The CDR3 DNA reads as TGCGCCAGCAGCCGTTCTCAGGCCCCCCGTCAGCCCCAGCATTTT.

CDR3 sequence: CASSTRTGTPYEQYV. DNA of the CDR3: TGTGCCAGCAGTACACGGACAGGGACGCCCTACGAGCAGTACGTC. V is TRBV6-5 and J is TRBJ2-7, with TRBD1 matching 8 bases. CDR1 MNHEY and CDR2 SVGAGI come from the germline V gene. The CDR3 extends over 15 amino acids. J was trimmed by 2 bases and V by 5 bases; bases with no gene match: 8.

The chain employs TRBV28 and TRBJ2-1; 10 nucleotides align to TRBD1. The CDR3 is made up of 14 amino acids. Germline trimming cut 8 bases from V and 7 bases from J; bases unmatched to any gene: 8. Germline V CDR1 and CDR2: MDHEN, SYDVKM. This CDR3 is CASLRQGAGNEQFF. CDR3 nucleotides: TGTGCCAGCTTACGACAGGGGGCTGGGAATGAGCAGTTCTTC.

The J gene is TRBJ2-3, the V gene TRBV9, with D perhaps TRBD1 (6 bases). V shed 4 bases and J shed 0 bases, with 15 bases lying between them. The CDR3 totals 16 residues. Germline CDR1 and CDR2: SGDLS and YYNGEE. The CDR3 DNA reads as TGTGCCAGCAGCTACAGGGTATTCTCTAGCACAGATACGCAGTATTTT. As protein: CASSYRVFSSTDTQYF. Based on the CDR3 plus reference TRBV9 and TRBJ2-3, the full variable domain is DSGVTQTPKHLITATGQRVTLRCSPRSGDLSVYWYQQSLDQGLQFLIQYYNGEERAKGNILERFSAQQFPDLHSELNLSSLELGDSALYFCASSYRVFSSTDTQYFGPGTRLTVL.

The CDR3 protein is CAISRDRSSYEQYF. In DNA form, the CDR3 reads TGTGCCATCAGTAGGGACAGGAGCTCCTACGAGCAGTACTTC. The chain recombines TRBV10-3 with TRBJ2-7; TRBD1 aligns across 8 bases. Germline CDR1 ENHRY, CDR2 SYGVKD. The V gene end was trimmed by 5 bases and the J gene end by 0 bases; junction bases not matched to a gene: 3. This CDR3 is 14 amino acids long.

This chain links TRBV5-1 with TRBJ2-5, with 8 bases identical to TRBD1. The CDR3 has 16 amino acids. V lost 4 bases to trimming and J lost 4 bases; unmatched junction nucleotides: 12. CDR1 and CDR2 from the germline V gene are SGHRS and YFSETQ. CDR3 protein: CASSPPQGGGAETQYF. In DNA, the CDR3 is TGCGCCAGCAGCCCCCCACAGGGGGGAGGTGCAGAGACCCAGTACTTC.

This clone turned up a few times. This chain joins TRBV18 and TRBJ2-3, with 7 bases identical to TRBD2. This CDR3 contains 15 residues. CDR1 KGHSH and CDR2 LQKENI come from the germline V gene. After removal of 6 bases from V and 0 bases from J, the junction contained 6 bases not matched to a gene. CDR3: CASSSPAGSTDTQYF. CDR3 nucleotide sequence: TGTGCCAGCTCGTCCCCAGCGGGGAGCACAGATACGCAGTATTTT.

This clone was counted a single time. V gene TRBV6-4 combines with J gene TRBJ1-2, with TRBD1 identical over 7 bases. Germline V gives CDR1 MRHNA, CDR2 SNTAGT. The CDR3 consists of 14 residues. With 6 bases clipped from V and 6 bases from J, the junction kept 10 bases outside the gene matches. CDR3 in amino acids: CASRNTNRGDGYTF. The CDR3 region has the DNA TGTGCCAGCAGGAATACTAACAGGGGCGATGGCTACACCTTC.

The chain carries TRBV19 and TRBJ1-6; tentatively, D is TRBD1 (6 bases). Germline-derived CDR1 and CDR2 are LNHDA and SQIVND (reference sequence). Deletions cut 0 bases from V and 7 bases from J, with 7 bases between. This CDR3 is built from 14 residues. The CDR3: CASSIDRGNSPLHF. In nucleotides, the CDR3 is TGTGCCAGTAGTATAGACAGGGGAAATTCACCCCTCCACTTT.

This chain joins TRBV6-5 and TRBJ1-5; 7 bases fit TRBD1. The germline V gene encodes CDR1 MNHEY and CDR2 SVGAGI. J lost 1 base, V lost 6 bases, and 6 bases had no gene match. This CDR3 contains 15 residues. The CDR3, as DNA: TGTGCCAGCAGGACGACAGGGATAAGCAATCAGCCCCAGCATTTT. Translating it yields CASRTTGISNQPQHF.

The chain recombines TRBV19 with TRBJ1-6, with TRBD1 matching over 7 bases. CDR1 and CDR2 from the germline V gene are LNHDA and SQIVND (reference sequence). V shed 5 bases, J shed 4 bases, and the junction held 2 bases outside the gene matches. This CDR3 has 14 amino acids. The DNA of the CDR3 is TGTGCCAGTAGTTGGGGACAGTATAATTCACCCCTCCACTTT. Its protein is CASSWGQYNSPLHF.

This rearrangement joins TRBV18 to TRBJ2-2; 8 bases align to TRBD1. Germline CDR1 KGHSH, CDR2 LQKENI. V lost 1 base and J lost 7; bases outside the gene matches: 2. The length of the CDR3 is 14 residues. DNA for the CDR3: TGTGCCAGCTCACCACGACAGGGGTTCGGGGAGCTGTTTTTT. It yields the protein CASSPRQGFGELFF.

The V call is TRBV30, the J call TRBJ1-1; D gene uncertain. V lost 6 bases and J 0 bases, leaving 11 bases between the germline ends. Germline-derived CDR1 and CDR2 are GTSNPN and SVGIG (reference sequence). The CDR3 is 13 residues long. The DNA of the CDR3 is TGTGCCTGCGGAAGAGGGATGAACACTGAAGCTTTCTTT. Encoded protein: CACGRGMNTEAFF.

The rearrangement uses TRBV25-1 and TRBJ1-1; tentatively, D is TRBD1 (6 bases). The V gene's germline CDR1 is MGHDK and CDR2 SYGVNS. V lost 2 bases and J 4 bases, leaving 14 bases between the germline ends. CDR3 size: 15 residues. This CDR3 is CASSEITGSFTEAFF. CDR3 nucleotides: TGTGCCAGCAGTGAAATTACAGGGAGTTTCACTGAAGCTTTCTTT.

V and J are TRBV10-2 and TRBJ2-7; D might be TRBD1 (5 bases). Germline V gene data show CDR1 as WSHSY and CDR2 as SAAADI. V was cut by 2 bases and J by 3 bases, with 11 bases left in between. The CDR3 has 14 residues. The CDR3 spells CASSETGDGYEQYV. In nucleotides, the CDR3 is TGCGCCAGCAGTGAGACAGGAGATGGCTACGAGCAGTACGTC.

The CDR3 reads CASSESGGIKTQYF. CDR3 in DNA: TGCGCCAGCAGTGAGTCCGGGGGAATCAAGACCCAGTACTTC. V gene TRBV10-1 combines with J gene TRBJ2-5; D possibly corresponds to TRBD2 (6 bases). The ends were cut back, 0 bases at V and 6 bases at J, with 11 bases in the middle. Per the germline V gene, CDR1 is WNHNN and CDR2 is SYGVQD (reference sequence). The CDR3 spans 14 residues.

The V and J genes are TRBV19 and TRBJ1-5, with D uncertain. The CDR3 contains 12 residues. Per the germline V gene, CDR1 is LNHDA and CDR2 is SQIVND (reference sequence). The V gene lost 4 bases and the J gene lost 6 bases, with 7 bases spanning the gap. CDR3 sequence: CASSSRGQPQHF. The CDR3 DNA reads TGTGCCAGTAGTAGTCGGGGTCAGCCCCAGCATTTT. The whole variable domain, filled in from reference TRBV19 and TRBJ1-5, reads DGGITQSPKYLFRKEGQNVTLSCEQNLNHDAMYWYRQDPGQGLRLIYYSQIVNDFQKGDIAEGYSVSREKKESFPLTVTSAQKNPTAFYLCASSSRGQPQHFGDGTRLSIL.

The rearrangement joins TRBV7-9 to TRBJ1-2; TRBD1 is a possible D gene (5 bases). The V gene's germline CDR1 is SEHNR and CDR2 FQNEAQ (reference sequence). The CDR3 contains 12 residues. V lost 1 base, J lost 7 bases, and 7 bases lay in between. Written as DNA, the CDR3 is TGTGCCAGCAGCTTAGTCGGGGGTGGCTACACCTTC. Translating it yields CASSLVGGGYTF.

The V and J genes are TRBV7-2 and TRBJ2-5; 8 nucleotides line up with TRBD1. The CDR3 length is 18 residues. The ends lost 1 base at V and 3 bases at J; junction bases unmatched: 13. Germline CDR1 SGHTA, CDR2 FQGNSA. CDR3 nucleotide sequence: TGTGCCAGCAGCTTAGGGGTCAATTCAGGGGGCCTGAAAGAGACCCAGTACTTC. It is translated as CASSLGVNSGGLKETQYF.

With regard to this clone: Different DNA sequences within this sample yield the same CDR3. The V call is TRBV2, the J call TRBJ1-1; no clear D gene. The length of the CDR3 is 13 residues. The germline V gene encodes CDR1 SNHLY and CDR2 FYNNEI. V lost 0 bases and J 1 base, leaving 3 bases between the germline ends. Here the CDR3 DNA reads TGTGCCAGCAGTGAAGCTCGGAACACTGAAGCTTTCTTT. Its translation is CASSEARNTEAFF. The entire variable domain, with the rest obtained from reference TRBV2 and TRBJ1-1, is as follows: EPEVTQTPSHQVTQMGQEVILRCVPISNHLYFYWYRQILGQKVEFLVSFYNNEISEKSEIFDDQFSVERPDGSNFTLKIRSTKLEDSAMYFCASSEARNTEAFFGQGTRLTVV.

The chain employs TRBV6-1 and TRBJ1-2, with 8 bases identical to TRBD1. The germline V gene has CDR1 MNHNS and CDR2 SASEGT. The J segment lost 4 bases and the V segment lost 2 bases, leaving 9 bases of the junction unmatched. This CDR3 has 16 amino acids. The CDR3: CASSERNRGKAYGYTF. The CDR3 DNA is TGTGCCAGCAGTGAACGCAACAGGGGGAAGGCCTATGGCTACACCTTC.

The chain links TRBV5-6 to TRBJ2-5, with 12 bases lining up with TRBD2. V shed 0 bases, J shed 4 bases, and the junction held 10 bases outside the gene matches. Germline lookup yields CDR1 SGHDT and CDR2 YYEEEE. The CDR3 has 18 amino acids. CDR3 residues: CASSLAGLAGGRRETQYF. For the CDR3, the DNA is TGTGCCAGCAGCTTGGCAGGCCTAGCGGGGGGGAGGAGAGAGACCCAGTACTTC.

This CDR3 is CASSQEGGLAGVYNEQFF. The CDR3 DNA is TGCGCCAGCAGCCAAGAAGGGGGACTAGCGGGGGTCTACAATGAGCAGTTCTTC. The chain couples TRBV4-1 to TRBJ2-1, with TRBD2 matching over 14 bases. The CDR3 is 18 residues long. V was pared by 0 bases and J by 3 bases, with 4 bases of the junction left unmatched. CDR1 is MGHRA and CDR2 is YSYEKL in the germline V gene.

CDR3 amino acids: CASSLRSGTGELFF. Written as DNA, the CDR3 is TGTGCCAGCAGCCTGAGGTCCGGCACCGGGGAGCTGTTTTTT. The genes are TRBV28 and TRBJ2-2; D gene ambiguous. Per the germline V gene, CDR1 is MDHEN and CDR2 is SYDVKM. Trimming cost V 6 bases and J 4 bases, with 12 bases left between them. The CDR3 contains 14 residues. Full variable domain (rest looked up from reference TRBV28 and TRBJ2-2): DVKVTQSSRYLVKRTGEKVFLECVQDMDHENMFWYRQDPGLGLRLIYFSYDVKMKEKGDIPEGYSVSREKKERFSLILESASTNQTSMYLCASSLRSGTGELFFGEGSRLTVL.

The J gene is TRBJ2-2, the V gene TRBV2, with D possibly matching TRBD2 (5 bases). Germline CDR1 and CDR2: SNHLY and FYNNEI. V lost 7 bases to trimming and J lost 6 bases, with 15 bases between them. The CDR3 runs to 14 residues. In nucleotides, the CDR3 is TGTGCCAGCAACCTAGGGAGCGGCCCCGGGGAGCTGTTTTTT. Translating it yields CASNLGSGPGELFF.

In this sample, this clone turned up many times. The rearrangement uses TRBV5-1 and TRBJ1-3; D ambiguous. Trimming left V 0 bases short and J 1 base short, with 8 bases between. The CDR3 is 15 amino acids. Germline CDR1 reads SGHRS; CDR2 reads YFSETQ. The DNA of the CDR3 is TGCGCCAGCAGCTTGGGGCCAGGTTCTGGAAACACCATATATTTT. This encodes CASSLGPGSGNTIYF.